Following are 18 T cell receptor beta chains from one sample sequenced in a study of cytomegalovirus exposure and HLA in healthy donors. The PCR made use of 60 Vbeta and 13 Jbeta primers. The repertoire was sequenced with immunoSEQ multiplex PCR; TCRdb's copy has only in-frame clones and lacks some. The profile covers around 120,000 clones, with roughly four fifths appearing a single time and around 2% taken by the ten largest. Sequences were obtained from PBMCs. These receptors were collected from a woman aged 45 to 65 in good health and CMV-seronegative.

This clone appeared once. The genes are TRBV19 and TRBJ2-7, with 8 bases aligning to TRBD1. J lost 2 bases, V lost 5 bases, and 5 bases had no gene match. Germline V CDR1 and CDR2: LNHDA, SQIVND (reference sequence). The CDR3 loop spans 14 amino acids. The CDR3 region is CASSEDRGAYEQYF. In DNA form, the CDR3 reads TGTGCCAGTAGTGAAGACAGGGGAGCCTACGAGCAGTACTTC.

This sequence joins TRBV25-1 and TRBJ2-2; 10 bases agree with TRBD1. In germline, CDR1 is MGHDK, CDR2 SYGVNS. Losses at the gene ends were 4 bases for V and 3 bases for J; bases not matched to a gene: 5. The CDR3 contains 16 residues. This chain's CDR3 is CASSGPGTGDTGELFF. The CDR3 DNA sequence: TGTGCCAGCAGTGGACCCGGGACAGGGGACACCGGGGAGCTGTTTTTT.

V and J are TRBV5-6 and TRBJ1-3; tentative D call: TRBD1 (5 bases). The CDR3 sequence is 15 residues long. Germline V gene lookup returns CDR1 SGHDT and CDR2 YYEEEE. V lost 0 bases to trimming and J lost 4 bases, with 11 bases between them. The CDR3 region has the DNA TGTGCCAGCAGCTTGGAACAGGTCACCGGAAACACCATATATTTT. Translated, it gives CASSLEQVTGNTIYF.

The genes are TRBV11-2 and TRBJ2-7; possible D gene TRBD1, 7 bases. Trimming shortened V by 5 bases and J by 4 bases, and 18 bases separated the two germline ends. The germline gives CDR1 SGHAT, CDR2 FQNNGV. This CDR3 contains 15 residues. The CDR3 here is CASSRGTAPEYEQYV. As DNA, the CDR3 is TGTGCCAGCAGCCGCGGGACAGCCCCAGAGTACGAGCAGTACGTC.

This clone was seen only a few times. J is TRBJ1-2 and V is TRBV5-6; unclear D gene. The length of the CDR3 is 13 residues. Trimming removed 0 bases at V and 7 bases at J, with 10 bases between. Germline values: CDR1 SGHDT, CDR2 YYEEEE. CDR3 bases: TGTGCCAGCAGCTTGGCGGGTTTCTCTGGCTACACCTTC. This gives the protein CASSLAGFSGYTF.

V usage is TRBV28 and J usage is TRBJ2-1; D is possibly TRBD1 (5 bases). The V end lost 7 bases, the J end lost 6 bases, and 13 bases lay between the germline ends. Germline V CDR1 and CDR2: MDHEN, SYDVKM. CDR3 length: 13 amino acids. The CDR3 reads CASTPTVFNEQFF. In DNA form, the CDR3 reads TGTGCCAGCACCCCGACAGTTTTCAATGAGCAGTTCTTC.

V gene TRBV28 combines with J gene TRBJ2-3, with 8 bases fitting TRBD2. Germline CDR1 reads MDHEN; CDR2 reads SYDVKM. This CDR3 contains 15 residues. J gave up 2 bases and V 3 bases, and 4 bases lay outside the gene matches. CDR3 DNA sequence: TGTGCCAGCAGTTTGTCGGGAGGGTTCACAGATACGCAGTATTTT. Its protein product is CASSLSGGFTDTQYF.

A note on this clone: The junction differs from germline at one of its ends, possibly a read error. The chain employs TRBV7-9 and TRBJ2-5; weak D call: TRBD1 (5 bases). Looked up from germline, CDR1 is SEHNR and CDR2 is FQNEAQ (reference sequence). The CDR3 totals 12 residues. The chain's CDR3 is CSSSLRGETQYF. CDR3 bases: TGTTCCAGCAGCTTAAGGGGAGAGACCCAGTACTTC. Full variable domain (remainder filled in from reference TRBV7-9 and TRBJ2-5): DTGVSQNPRHKITKRGQNVTFRCDPISEHNRLYWYRQTLGQGPEFLTYFQNEAQLEKSRLLSDRFSAERPKGSFSTLEIQRTEQGDSAMYLCSSSLRGETQYFGPGTRLLVL.

The rearrangement links TRBV4-3 to TRBJ1-1, with a possible D match to TRBD1 (5 bases). Per germline, CDR1 LGHNA and CDR2 YSLEER. V was clipped by 0 bases and J by 2 bases, with 7 bases between them. CDR3 size: 14 residues. CDR3 residues: CASSQEGLNTEAFF. The CDR3 bases are TGCGCCAGCAGCCAAGAGGGGCTTAACACTGAAGCTTTCTTT.

V is TRBV21-1 and J is TRBJ1-2. TRBV21-1 is designated a pseudogene. The CDR3 spans 15 residues. CDR3 sequence (DNA): TGTGCCAGCAGCAAAGTCAGGGAGGGGTCCTATGGCTACACCTTC. Its protein product is CASSKVREGSYGYTF.

The chain employs TRBV27 and TRBJ2-1; 11 bases are shared with TRBD2. The CDR3 consists of 17 residues. Germline-derived CDR1 and CDR2 are MNHEY and SMNVEV (reference sequence). The V segment lost 2 bases and the J segment 0 bases; nucleotides outside the gene matches: 3. The CDR3 is CASSLPTSGSSYNEQFF. The DNA for the CDR3 is TGTGCCAGCAGTTTACCAACTAGCGGGAGCTCCTACAATGAGCAGTTCTTC.

V usage is TRBV9 and J usage is TRBJ2-2; unclear D gene. Germline V gene sequence: CDR1 SGDLS, CDR2 YYNGEE. With 3 bases removed from V and 5 bases from J, the gap between germline ends came to 5 bases. The length of the CDR3 is 12 residues. Written as DNA, the CDR3 is TGTGCCAGCAGCGCGCTAACCGGGGAGCTGTTTTTT. As protein: CASSALTGELFF.

The J gene is TRBJ1-5, the V gene TRBV28; 7 bases match TRBD1. Germline CDR1 MDHEN, CDR2 SYDVKM. V lost 7 bases and J lost 0; bases outside the gene matches: 21. The CDR3 is made up of 20 amino acids. CDR3 amino acids: CASKLVTGQRSFYSNQPQHF. The CDR3 region has the DNA TGTGCCAGCAAACTCGTTACGGGACAGCGATCATTTTATAGCAATCAGCCCCAGCATTTT.

The chain couples TRBV7-9 to TRBJ1-1, with D tentatively TRBD1 (6 bases). The CDR3 contains 16 residues. Trimming stripped 3 bases from V and 3 bases from J, with 17 bases between. In germline, CDR1 is SEHNR, CDR2 FQNEAQ (reference sequence). The CDR3 DNA is TGTGCCAGCAGCTTCCGAGGGGGTCTACCGGACACTGAAGCTTTCTTT. It translates to CASSFRGGLPDTEAFF.

V gene TRBV2 combines with J gene TRBJ2-2; TRBD1 matches 11 bases. Per germline, CDR1 SNHLY and CDR2 FYNNEI. V was clipped by 6 bases and J by 5 bases; unmatched bases: 5. The CDR3 is 15 residues long. The CDR3 here is CASRGGDRGTGELFF. The CDR3 DNA is TGTGCCAGCAGGGGGGGGGACAGGGGGACCGGGGAGCTGTTTTTT.

This clone has a handful of counts. V gene TRBV30 combines with J gene TRBJ2-5; TRBD2 matches at 14 bases. This CDR3 is 15 amino acids long. The V gene end was trimmed by 3 bases and the J gene end by 4 bases; junction bases not matched to a gene: 4. Per germline, CDR1 GTSNPN and CDR2 SVGIG (reference sequence). CDR3 nucleotides: TGTGCCTGGAGGAGAGGGACTAGCGGGAGAGAGACCCAGTACTTC. This gives the protein CAWRRGTSGRETQYF.

V is TRBV7-8 and J is TRBJ2-3; 10 nucleotides agree with TRBD2. CDR1 and CDR2 (germline): SGHVS, FQNEAQ. The CDR3 consists of 15 residues. Unmatched junction bases numbered 8, after V lost 5 bases and J lost 6 bases. The CDR3, as DNA: TGTGCCAGCAGCGATTTAGCGGGAGGACGGGATACGCAGTATTTT. It yields the protein CASSDLAGGRDTQYF. Full variable domain (rest looked up from reference TRBV7-8 and TRBJ2-3): GAGVSQSPRYKVAKRGQDVALRCDPISGHVSLFWYQQALGQGPEFLTYFQNEAQLDKSGLPSDRFFAERPEGSVSTLKIQRTQQEDSAVYLCASSDLAGGRDTQYFGPGTRLTVL.

The chain carries TRBV6-6 and TRBJ2-3; 9 nucleotides agree with TRBD2. Trimming cost V 9 bases and J 2 bases; bases outside gene matches: 12. The CDR3 is 16 residues long. Germline V CDR1 and CDR2: MNHNY, SVGAGI (reference sequence). For the CDR3, the DNA is TGTGCCAGTAGAGCGGTGGCTAGCGGGAACACAGATACGCAGTATTTT. Its translation: CASRAVASGNTDTQYF.